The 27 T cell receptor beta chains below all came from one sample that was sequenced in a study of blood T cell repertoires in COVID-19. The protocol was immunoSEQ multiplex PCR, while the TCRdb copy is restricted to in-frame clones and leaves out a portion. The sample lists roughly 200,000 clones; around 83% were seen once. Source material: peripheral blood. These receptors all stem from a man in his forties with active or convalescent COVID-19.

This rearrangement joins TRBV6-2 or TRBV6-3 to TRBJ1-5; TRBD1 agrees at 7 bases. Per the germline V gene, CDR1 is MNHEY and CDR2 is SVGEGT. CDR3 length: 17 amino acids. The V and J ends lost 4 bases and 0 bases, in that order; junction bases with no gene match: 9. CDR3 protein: CASSSRTGDYSNQPQHF. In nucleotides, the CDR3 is TGTGCCAGCAGTTCCCGGACAGGCGACTATAGCAATCAGCCCCAGCATTTT.

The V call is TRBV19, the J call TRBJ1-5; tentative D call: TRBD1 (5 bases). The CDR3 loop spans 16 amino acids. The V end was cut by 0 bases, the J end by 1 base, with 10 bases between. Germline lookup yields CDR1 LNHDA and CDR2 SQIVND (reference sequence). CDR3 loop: CASSIEQVFSNQPQHF. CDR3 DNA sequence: TGTGCCAGTAGTATAGAACAGGTCTTCAGCAATCAGCCCCAGCATTTT.

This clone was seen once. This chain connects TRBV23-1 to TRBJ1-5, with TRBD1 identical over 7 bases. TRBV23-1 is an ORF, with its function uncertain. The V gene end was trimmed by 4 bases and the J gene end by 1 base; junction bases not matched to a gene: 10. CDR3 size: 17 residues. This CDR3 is CASSPDNRGFSNQPQHF. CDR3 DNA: TGCGCCAGCAGTCCAGATAACAGGGGTTTCAGCAATCAGCCCCAGCATTTT.

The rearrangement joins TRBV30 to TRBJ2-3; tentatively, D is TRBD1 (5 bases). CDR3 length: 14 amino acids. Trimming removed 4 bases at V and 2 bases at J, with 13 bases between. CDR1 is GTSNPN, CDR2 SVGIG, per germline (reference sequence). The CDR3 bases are TGTGCCTGGATTCAGGGTCCTTACACAGATACGCAGTATTTT. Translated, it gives CAWIQGPYTDTQYF.

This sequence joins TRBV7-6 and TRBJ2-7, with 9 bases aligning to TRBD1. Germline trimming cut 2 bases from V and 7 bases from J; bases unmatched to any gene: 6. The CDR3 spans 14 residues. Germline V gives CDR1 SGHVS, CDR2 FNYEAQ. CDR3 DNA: TGTGCCAGCAGCTTATCACAGGGGGCTGGGGAGCAGTACTTC. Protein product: CASSLSQGAGEQYF.

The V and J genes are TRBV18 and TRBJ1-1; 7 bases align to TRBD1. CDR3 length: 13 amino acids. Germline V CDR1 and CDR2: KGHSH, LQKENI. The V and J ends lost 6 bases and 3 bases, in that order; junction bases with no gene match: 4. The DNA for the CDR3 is TGTGCCAGCTCCCAAGGGACAGACACTGAAGCTTTCTTT. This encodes CASSQGTDTEAFF.

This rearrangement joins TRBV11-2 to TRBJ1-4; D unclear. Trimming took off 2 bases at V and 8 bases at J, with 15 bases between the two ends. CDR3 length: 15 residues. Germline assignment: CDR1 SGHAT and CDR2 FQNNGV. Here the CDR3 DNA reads TGTGCCAGCAGCTTAAACGCCTTTCCCCGGGAAAAACTGTTTTTT. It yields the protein CASSLNAFPREKLFF.

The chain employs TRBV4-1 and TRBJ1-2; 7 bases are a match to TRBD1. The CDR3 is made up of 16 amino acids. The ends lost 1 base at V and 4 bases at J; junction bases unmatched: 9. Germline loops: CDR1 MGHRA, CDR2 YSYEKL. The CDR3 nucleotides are TGCGCCAGCAGCCAAGGAATCACAGGGGATTTCTATGGCTACACCTTC. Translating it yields CASSQGITGDFYGYTF.

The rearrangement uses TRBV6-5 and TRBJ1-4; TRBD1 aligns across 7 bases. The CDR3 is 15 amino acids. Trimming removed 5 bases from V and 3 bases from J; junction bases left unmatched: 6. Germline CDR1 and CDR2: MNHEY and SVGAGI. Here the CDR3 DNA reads TGTGCCAGCAGTCAACAGGGGCAGCCTAATGAAAAACTGTTTTTT. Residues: CASSQQGQPNEKLFF.

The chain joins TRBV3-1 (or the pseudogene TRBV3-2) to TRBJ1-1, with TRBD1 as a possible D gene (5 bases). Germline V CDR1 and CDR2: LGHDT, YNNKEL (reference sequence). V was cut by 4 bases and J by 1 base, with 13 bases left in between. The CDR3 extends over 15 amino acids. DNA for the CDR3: TGTGCCAGCAGCCGATCGGGACTTTCGAACACTGAAGCTTTCTTT. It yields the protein CASSRSGLSNTEAFF.

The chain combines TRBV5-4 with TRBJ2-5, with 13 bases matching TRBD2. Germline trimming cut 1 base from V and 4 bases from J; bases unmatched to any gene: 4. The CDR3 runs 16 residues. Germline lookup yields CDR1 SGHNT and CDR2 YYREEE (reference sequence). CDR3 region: CASSLWTSGGRETQYF. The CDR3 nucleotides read TGTGCCAGCAGCTTGTGGACTAGCGGGGGACGAGAGACCCAGTACTTC.

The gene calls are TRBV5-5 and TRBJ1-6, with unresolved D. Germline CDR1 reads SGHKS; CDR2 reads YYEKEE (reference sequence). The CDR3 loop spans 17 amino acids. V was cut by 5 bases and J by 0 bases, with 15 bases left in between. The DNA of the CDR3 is TGTGCCAGCAGTCACCCCGGAGTTAGCTCCTATAATTCACCCCTCCACTTT. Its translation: CASSHPGVSSYNSPLHF.

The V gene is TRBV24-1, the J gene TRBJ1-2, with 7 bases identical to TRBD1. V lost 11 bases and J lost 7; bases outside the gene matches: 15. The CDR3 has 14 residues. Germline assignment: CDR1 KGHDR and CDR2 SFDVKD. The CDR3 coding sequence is TGTGCCAGTCGGTGTTTGGCAGGGGGTTTTGGCTACACCTTC. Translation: CASRCLAGGFGYTF.

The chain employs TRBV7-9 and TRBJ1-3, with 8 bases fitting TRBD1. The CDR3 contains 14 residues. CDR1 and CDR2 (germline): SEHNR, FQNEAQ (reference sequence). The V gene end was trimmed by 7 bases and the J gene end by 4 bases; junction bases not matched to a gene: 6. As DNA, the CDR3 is TGTGCCAGCATCGGACAGGGTGACGGAAACACCATATATTTT. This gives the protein CASIGQGDGNTIYF.

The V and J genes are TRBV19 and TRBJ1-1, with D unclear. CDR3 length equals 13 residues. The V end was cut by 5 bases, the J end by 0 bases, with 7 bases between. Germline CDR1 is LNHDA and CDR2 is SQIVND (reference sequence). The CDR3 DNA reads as TGTGCCAGTAGTTCCGGTCTGAACACTGAAGCTTTCTTT. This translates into CASSSGLNTEAFF.

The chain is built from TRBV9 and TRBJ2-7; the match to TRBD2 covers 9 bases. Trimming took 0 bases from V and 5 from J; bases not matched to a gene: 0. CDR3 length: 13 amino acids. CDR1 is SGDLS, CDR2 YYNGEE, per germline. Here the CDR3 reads CASSVGLADEQYF. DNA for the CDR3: TGTGCCAGCAGCGTAGGACTAGCGGACGAGCAGTACTTC.

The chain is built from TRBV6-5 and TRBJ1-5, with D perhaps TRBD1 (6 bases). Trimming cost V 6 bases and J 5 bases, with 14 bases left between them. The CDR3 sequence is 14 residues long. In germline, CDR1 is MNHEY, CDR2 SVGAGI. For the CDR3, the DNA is TGTGCCAGCAGCCGACAACAGGGTCATCAGCCCCAGCATTTT. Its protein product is CASSRQQGHQPQHF.

The CDR3 loop is CASSPIVGQGSILNYGYTF. In nucleotides, the CDR3 is TGTGCCAGCAGTCCAATAGTTGGACAGGGCTCCATCCTTAACTATGGCTACACCTTC. The chain carries TRBV5-4 and TRBJ1-2, with 8 bases fitting TRBD1. The length of the CDR3 is 19 residues. V lost 5 bases to trimming and J lost 1 base; unmatched junction nucleotides: 19. Germline CDR1 and CDR2: SGHNT and YYREEE (reference sequence).

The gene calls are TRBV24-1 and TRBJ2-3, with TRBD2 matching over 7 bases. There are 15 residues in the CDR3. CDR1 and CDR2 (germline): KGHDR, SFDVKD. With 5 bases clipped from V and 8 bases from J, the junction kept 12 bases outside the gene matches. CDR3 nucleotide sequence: TGTGCCACCAGTGGTCGGGACTCCGGGGGGATTACGCAGTATTTT. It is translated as CATSGRDSGGITQYF.

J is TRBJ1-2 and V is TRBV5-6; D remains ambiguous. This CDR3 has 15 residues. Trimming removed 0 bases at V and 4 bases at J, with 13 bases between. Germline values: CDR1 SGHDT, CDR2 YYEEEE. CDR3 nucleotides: TGTGCCAGCAGCTTGGCGTCAATCTCGGGCTATGGCTACACCTTC. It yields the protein CASSLASISGYGYTF.

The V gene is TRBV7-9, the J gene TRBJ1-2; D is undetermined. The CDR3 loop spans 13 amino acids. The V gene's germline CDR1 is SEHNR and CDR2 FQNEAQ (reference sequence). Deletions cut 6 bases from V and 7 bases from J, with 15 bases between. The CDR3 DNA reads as TGTGCCAGCAGTCGCGGATCCGAGAGTGGCTACACCTTC. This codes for CASSRGSESGYTF.

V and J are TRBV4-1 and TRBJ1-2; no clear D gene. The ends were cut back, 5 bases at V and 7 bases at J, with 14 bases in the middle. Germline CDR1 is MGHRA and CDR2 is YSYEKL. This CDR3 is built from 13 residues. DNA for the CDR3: TGCGCCAGCAGCTCCCAACGGGAGGGTGGCTACACCTTC. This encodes CASSSQREGGYTF.

The CDR3 DNA reads TGCGCCAGCAGCCCGGGGGGAAGGACTGAAGCTTTCTTT. Translated, it gives CASSPGGRTEAFF. The chain recombines TRBV5-1 with TRBJ1-1; the D gene is possibly TRBD1 (5 bases). V was clipped by 4 bases and J by 5 bases, with 12 bases between them. Germline V gives CDR1 SGHRS, CDR2 YFSETQ. This CDR3 is built from 13 residues.

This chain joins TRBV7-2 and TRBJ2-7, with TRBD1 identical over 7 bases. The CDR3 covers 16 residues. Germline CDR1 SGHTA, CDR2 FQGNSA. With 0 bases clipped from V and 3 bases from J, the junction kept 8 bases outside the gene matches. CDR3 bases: TGTGCCAGCAGCTTAGCGATGACAGGGCCGGGCTACGAGCAGTACTTC. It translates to CASSLAMTGPGYEQYF.

The CDR3 sequence: CASSVNSETSYEQYF. The CDR3 nucleotides read TGTGCCAGCAGCGTAAACAGTGAAACTTCCTACGAGCAGTACTTC. This chain connects TRBV9 to TRBJ2-7; D is unresolved. Germline V CDR1 and CDR2: SGDLS, YYNGEE. This CDR3 is built from 15 residues. The V and J ends lost 1 base and 1 base respectively, with 12 bases between them.

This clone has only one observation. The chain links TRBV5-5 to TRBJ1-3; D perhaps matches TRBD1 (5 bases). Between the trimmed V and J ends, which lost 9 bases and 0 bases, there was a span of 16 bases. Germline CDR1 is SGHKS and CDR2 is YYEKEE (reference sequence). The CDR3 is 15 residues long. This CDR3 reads CATRRGDYSGNTIYF. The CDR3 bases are TGTGCCACACGGCGGGGGGATTACTCTGGAAACACCATATATTTT.

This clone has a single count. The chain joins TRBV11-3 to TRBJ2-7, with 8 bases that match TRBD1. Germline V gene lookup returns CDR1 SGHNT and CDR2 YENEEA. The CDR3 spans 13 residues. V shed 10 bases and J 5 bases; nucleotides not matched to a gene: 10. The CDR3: CATQDRETHEQYF. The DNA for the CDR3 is TGTGCCACCCAGGACAGGGAAACCCACGAGCAGTACTTC.